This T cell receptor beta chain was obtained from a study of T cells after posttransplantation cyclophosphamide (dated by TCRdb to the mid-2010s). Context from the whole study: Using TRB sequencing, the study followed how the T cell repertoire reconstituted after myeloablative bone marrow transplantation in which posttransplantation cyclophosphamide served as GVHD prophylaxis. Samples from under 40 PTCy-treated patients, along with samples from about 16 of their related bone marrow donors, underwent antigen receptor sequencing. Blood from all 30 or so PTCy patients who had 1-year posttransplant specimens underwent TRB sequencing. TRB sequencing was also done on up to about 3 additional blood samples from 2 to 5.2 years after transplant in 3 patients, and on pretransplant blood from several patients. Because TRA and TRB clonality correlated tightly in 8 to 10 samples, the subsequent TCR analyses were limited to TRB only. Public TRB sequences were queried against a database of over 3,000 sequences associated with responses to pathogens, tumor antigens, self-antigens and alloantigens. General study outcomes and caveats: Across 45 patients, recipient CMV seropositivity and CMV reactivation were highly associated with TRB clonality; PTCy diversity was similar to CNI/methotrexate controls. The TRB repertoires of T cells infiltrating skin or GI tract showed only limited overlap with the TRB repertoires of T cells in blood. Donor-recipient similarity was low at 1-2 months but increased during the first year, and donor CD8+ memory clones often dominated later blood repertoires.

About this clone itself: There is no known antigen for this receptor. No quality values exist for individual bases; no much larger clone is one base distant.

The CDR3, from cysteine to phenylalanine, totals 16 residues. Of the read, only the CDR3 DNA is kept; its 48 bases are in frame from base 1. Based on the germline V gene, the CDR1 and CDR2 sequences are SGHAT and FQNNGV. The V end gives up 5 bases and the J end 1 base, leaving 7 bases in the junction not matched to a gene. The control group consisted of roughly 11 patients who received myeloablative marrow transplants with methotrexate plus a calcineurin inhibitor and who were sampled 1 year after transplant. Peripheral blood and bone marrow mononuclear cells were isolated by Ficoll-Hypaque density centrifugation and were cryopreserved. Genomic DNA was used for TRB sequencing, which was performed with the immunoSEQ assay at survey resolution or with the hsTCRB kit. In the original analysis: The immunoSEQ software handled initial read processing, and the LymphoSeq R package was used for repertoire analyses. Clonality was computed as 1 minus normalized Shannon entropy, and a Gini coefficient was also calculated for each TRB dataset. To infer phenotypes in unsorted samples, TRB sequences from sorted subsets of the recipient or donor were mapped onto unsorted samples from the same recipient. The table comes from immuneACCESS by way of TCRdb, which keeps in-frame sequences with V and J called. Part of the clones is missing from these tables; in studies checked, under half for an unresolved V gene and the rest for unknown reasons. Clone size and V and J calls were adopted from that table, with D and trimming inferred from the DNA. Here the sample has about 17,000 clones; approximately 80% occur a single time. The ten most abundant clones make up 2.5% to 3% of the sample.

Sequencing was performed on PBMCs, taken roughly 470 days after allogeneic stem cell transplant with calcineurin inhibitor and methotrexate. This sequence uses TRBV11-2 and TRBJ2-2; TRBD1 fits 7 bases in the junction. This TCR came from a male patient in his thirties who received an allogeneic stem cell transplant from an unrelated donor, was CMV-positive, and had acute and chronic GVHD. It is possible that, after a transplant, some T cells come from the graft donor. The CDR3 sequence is CASSPIGTVNTGELFF. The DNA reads TGTGCCAGCAGCCCCATTGGGACAGTGAACACCGGGGAGCTGTTTTTT.